This is a list of T cell receptor beta chains from one sample in a study of cytomegalovirus exposure and HLA in healthy donors. Sequenced by immunoSEQ multiplex PCR; TCRdb stores in-frame clones only, minus some. The sample shows a few hundred thousand clones, approximately 91% of them seen only once. The source material was PBMCs. These TCRs come from a man between 25 and 39 years old in good health and CMV-seronegative. Both conserved end residues are part of each CDR3. The order of the fields is clone size, D gene, V gene, J gene, CDR3 DNA, CDR3 protein. D genes are given only for firm matches. Clone size is shown for a subset of rows, as once, few, many or a class of expanded clone.

abundance: .
d_gene: .
v_gene: TRBV30
j_gene: TRBJ1-1
CDR3nt: TGTGCCTGGGTAGGGGAGGAGAACACTGAAGCTTTCTTT
CDR3aa: CAWVGEENTEAFF

abundance: .
d_gene: .
v_gene: TRBV5-4
j_gene: TRBJ2-3
CDR3nt: TGTGCCAGCAGCTTAATGCAGGGGACGTATACGCAGTATTTT
CDR3aa: CASSLMQGTYTQYF

abundance: .
d_gene: .
v_gene: TRBV11-3
j_gene: TRBJ1-1
CDR3nt: TGTGCCAGCAGCCTCGGGGGGAACACTGAAGCTTTCTTT
CDR3aa: CASSLGGNTEAFF

abundance: once
d_gene: TRBD2
v_gene: TRBV19
j_gene: TRBJ2-1
CDR3nt: TGTGCCAGTAGTCAACTAGCGGGGGGGTACAATGAGCAGTTCTTC
CDR3aa: CASSQLAGGYNEQFF

abundance: once
d_gene: TRBD2
v_gene: TRBV18
j_gene: TRBJ2-6
CDR3nt: TGTGCCAGCTCAACCCGGGGGGGCTCTGGGGCCAACGTCCTGACTTTC
CDR3aa: CASSTRGGSGANVLTF

abundance: .
d_gene: TRBD2
v_gene: TRBV11-2
j_gene: TRBJ2-7
CDR3nt: TGTGCCAGCAGCCCATGGGCGGGGGGCCTTACGACTACCTACGAGCAGTACTTC
CDR3aa: CASSPWAGGLTTTYEQYF

abundance: .
d_gene: TRBD1
v_gene: TRBV25-1
j_gene: TRBJ2-7
CDR3nt: TGTGCCAGCAGAGAGACAGGGGTAACCTACGAGCAGTACTTC
CDR3aa: CASRETGVTYEQYF

abundance: .
d_gene: TRBD1
v_gene: TRBV5-1
j_gene: TRBJ2-7
CDR3nt: TGCGCCAGCAGATATGAGGGACAGGGGGCTTACGAGCAGTACTTC
CDR3aa: CASRYEGQGAYEQYF

abundance: .
d_gene: .
v_gene: TRBV18
j_gene: TRBJ1-1
CDR3nt: TGTGCCAGCTCACGAAACCGAAATAGCGAAGCTTTCTTT
CDR3aa: CASSRNRNSEAFF

abundance: .
d_gene: TRBD1
v_gene: TRBV28
j_gene: TRBJ2-1
CDR3nt: TGTGCCAGCAGTCCCGGGACAGGGTATACTGAGCAGTTCTTC
CDR3aa: CASSPGTGYTEQFF

abundance: .
d_gene: TRBD1
v_gene: TRBV4-3
j_gene: TRBJ1-2
CDR3nt: TGCGCCAGCAGCCACGCGACAGGGGGCGCCGACTATGGCTACACCTTC
CDR3aa: CASSHATGGADYGYTF

abundance: .
d_gene: .
v_gene: TRBV5-1
j_gene: TRBJ2-7
CDR3nt: TGCGCCAGTTATGATCCAGGGACTGTCACCTACGAGCAGTACTTC
CDR3aa: CASYDPGTVTYEQYF

abundance: .
d_gene: TRBD2
v_gene: TRBV5-4
j_gene: TRBJ2-5
CDR3nt: TGTGCCAGCAGCGCAGCGGGGGCGGAGACCCAGTACTTC
CDR3aa: CASSAAGAETQYF

abundance: .
d_gene: .
v_gene: TRBV6-1
j_gene: TRBJ1-5
CDR3nt: TGTGCCAGCAGTGGACGCGAATTGGACAGCAACACACTCAATCAGCCCCAGCATTTT
CDR3aa: CASSGRELDSNTLNQPQHF

abundance: .
d_gene: .
v_gene: TRBV29-1
j_gene: TRBJ1-2
CDR3nt: TGCAGCGTTGAAGATCGAGAATTTAACTATGGCTACACCTTC
CDR3aa: CSVEDREFNYGYTF

abundance: .
d_gene: .
v_gene: TRBV6-5
j_gene: TRBJ2-2
CDR3nt: TGTGCCAGCAGTTACTCGCGGAACACCGGGGAGCTGTTTTTT
CDR3aa: CASSYSRNTGELFF

abundance: .
d_gene: .
v_gene: TRBV9
j_gene: TRBJ1-5
CDR3nt: TGTGCCAGCAGCCCGAGTGGGGGGTCGGAGAGCAATCAGCCCCAGCATTTT
CDR3aa: CASSPSGGSESNQPQHF

abundance: .
d_gene: TRBD1
v_gene: TRBV28
j_gene: TRBJ1-2
CDR3nt: TGTGCCAGCAGTCCTAAGAGGGACAGCACCCAAAGACGCTATGGCTACACCTTC
CDR3aa: CASSPKRDSTQRRYGYTF

abundance: few
d_gene: TRBD1
v_gene: TRBV10-3
j_gene: TRBJ1-5
CDR3nt: TGTGCCATCAGAGGGACAGGTAGCAATCAGCCCCAGCATTTT
CDR3aa: CAIRGTGSNQPQHF

abundance: .
d_gene: .
v_gene: TRBV2
j_gene: TRBJ1-4
CDR3nt: TGTGCCAGCACCCCAAGACAGTCACCCCGTGAAAAACTGTTTTTT
CDR3aa: CASTPRQSPREKLFF

abundance: .
d_gene: .
v_gene: TRBV7-9
j_gene: TRBJ2-5
CDR3nt: TGTGCCAGCAGCTTAGTGTCAGACCAAGAGACCCAGTACTTC
CDR3aa: CASSLVSDQETQYF

abundance: .
d_gene: TRBD1
v_gene: TRBV13
j_gene: TRBJ1-4
CDR3nt: TGTGCCAGCAGCTACCGGGACAGGAATGAAAAACTGTTTTTT
CDR3aa: CASSYRDRNEKLFF

abundance: .
d_gene: .
v_gene: TRBV6-1
j_gene: TRBJ1-4
CDR3nt: TGTGCCAGCAGTGTCCGGGGAACTAATGAAAAACTGTTTTTT
CDR3aa: CASSVRGTNEKLFF

abundance: .
d_gene: .
v_gene: TRBV21-1
j_gene: TRBJ2-7
CDR3nt: TGTGCCAGCAGCAAAATGGGACCGGGACAGGATATCCAGGGCTCCTACGAGCAGTACTTC
CDR3aa: CASSKMGPGQDIQGSYEQYF

abundance: .
d_gene: .
v_gene: TRBV6-6
j_gene: TRBJ2-1
CDR3nt: TGTGCCAGCAGTGTGAGGGGGTTTGAGCAGTTCTTC
CDR3aa: CASSVRGFEQFF

abundance: .
d_gene: TRBD1
v_gene: TRBV6-5
j_gene: TRBJ1-2
CDR3nt: TGTGCCAGCAGCTACAGGGGGCAGGGTGGCTACACCTTC
CDR3aa: CASSYRGQGGYTF

abundance: .
d_gene: TRBD2
v_gene: TRBV9
j_gene: TRBJ2-3
CDR3nt: TGTGCCAGCAGCGTATCTGGCGGGGGGGACACAGATACGCAGTATTTT
CDR3aa: CASSVSGGGDTDTQYF

abundance: .
d_gene: .
v_gene: TRBV25-1
j_gene: TRBJ2-3
CDR3nt: TGTGCCAGCAGGCTCACAAACACAGATACGCAGTATTTT
CDR3aa: CASRLTNTDTQYF

abundance: .
d_gene: .
v_gene: TRBV5-1
j_gene: TRBJ1-2
CDR3nt: TGCGCCAGCAGCTTGGAGGGCAGGGATGGCTACACCTTC
CDR3aa: CASSLEGRDGYTF

abundance: .
d_gene: .
v_gene: TRBV7-2
j_gene: TRBJ2-7
CDR3nt: TGTGCCAGCAGCTTATCCGCAAGCGACGACTACGAGCAGTACTTC
CDR3aa: CASSLSASDDYEQYF

abundance: .
d_gene: .
v_gene: TRBV5-4
j_gene: TRBJ2-6
CDR3nt: TGTGCCAGCAGCTCAGGGAACGGGGCCAACGTCCTGACTTTC
CDR3aa: CASSSGNGANVLTF

abundance: .
d_gene: TRBD2
v_gene: TRBV25-1
j_gene: TRBJ2-1
CDR3nt: TGTGCCAGCAGTGAGACTAGCCCCCAGGAGCAGTTCTTC
CDR3aa: CASSETSPQEQFF

abundance: .
d_gene: .
v_gene: TRBV19
j_gene: TRBJ1-2
CDR3nt: TGTGCCAGTAGTATAGACCCCCCGGAGGCGGCTAACTATGGCTACACCTTC
CDR3aa: CASSIDPPEAANYGYTF

abundance: .
d_gene: TRBD1
v_gene: TRBV28
j_gene: TRBJ1-2
CDR3nt: TGTGCCAGCAGAGTGACAGGGGTAAATAACTATGGCTACACCTTC
CDR3aa: CASRVTGVNNYGYTF

abundance: once
d_gene: .
v_gene: TRBV6-1
j_gene: TRBJ1-2
CDR3nt: TGTGCCAGCAGGAGGGTTTCCTATGGCTACACCTTC
CDR3aa: CASRRVSYGYTF